These T cell receptor beta chains were read from a single sample in a study of early T cells in non-severe SARS-CoV-2 infection. MiXCR was run by TCRdb on the 5' RACE reads, yielding one entry per CDR3 protein. The table lists roughly 65,000 distinct CDR3 sequences, about a tenth of them singletons. Material: whole blood. These receptors all come from an adult who was a healthcare worker with PCR-confirmed SARS-CoV-2 infection or an uninfected control (not recorded which). Each CDR3 is given with its conserved first and last residue. D genes are given only for firm matches. Where a row states a size, it is once, few, many or the class of an expanded clone; other rows omit it.

TRBV3-1	-	15	TRBJ2-6	many	TGTGCCAGCAGCCAGGGAGTCTCTGGGGCCAACGTCCTGACTTTC	CASSQGVSGANVLTF
TRBV5-1	-	15	TRBJ2-7	few	TGCGCCAGCAGCTTGAATCCGTCTCTATCCTACGAGCAGTACTTC	CASSLNPSLSYEQYF
TRBV12-3/TRBV12-4	TRBD1	15	TRBJ1-1	many	TGTGCCAGCCTATTACACACAGGGGTAAACACTGAAGCTTTCTTT	CASLLHTGVNTEAFF
TRBV25-1	-	16	TRBJ1-2	-	TGTGCCAGCAGTGATATTTCGACAGGAGGGACCTATGGCTACACCTTC	CASSDISTGGTYGYTF
TRBV3-1	-	10	TRBJ2-5	medium-sized	TGTGCCAGCAGCCAAGAGACCCAGTACTTC	CASSQETQYF
TRBV30	-	13	TRBJ2-7	-	TGTGCCTGGGGACGGGAGTTCCACTACGAGCAGTACTTC	CAWGREFHYEQYF
TRBV7-9	TRBD1	15	TRBJ1-5	-	TGTGCCAGCAGCGGAGACAGGGAACCTAATCAGCCCCAGCATTTT	CASSGDREPNQPQHF
TRBV25-1	-	13	TRBJ2-2	few	TGTGCCAGCAGTGATCGGGGGCCCGGGGAGCTGTTTTTT	CASSDRGPGELFF
TRBV5-1	-	14	TRBJ1-2	few	TGCGCCAGCAGCTTGACAGGGCTGAACTATGGCTACACCTTC	CASSLTGLNYGYTF
TRBV4-1	TRBD2	19	TRBJ2-3	many	TGCGCCAGCAGCCACCCGGGACTAGCGGGAGGGCCTTTGGCAGATACGCAGTATTTT	CASSHPGLAGGPLADTQYF
TRBV7-9	-	15	TRBJ1-2	-	TGTGCCAGCAGCTTAGGCGCCGGGGTTAACTATGGCTACACCTTC	CASSLGAGVNYGYTF
TRBV7-9	-	13	TRBJ2-2	many	TGTGCCGGTGGGGACGCGAACACCGGGGAGCTGTTTTTT	CAGGDANTGELFF
TRBV21-1	-	17	TRBJ2-3	many	TGTGCCAGCAGCAAAGTTCGACTAGCGGGTTTCACAGATACGCAGTATTTT	CASSKVRLAGFTDTQYF
TRBV20-1	-	12	TRBJ1-1	many	TGCAGTGCTAGAGTCGGAGATACTGAAGCTTTCTTT	CSARVGDTEAFF
TRBV5-1	-	14	TRBJ2-1	-	TGCGCCAGCAGCTTGGGGGAGTTGGACAATGAGCAGTTCTTC	CASSLGELDNEQFF
TRBV5-1	-	15	TRBJ2-7	many	TGCGCCAGCAGCTTCCCCCGTGAGGGGGTATACGAGCAGTACTTC	CASSFPREGVYEQYF
TRBV11-2	-	14	TRBJ2-7	many	TGTGCCAGCAGCTACGTACGAAAAGCCTACGAGCAGTACTTC	CASSYVRKAYEQYF
TRBV28	-	12	TRBJ1-5	few	TGTGCCAGCAGTAGACCCCGTCAGCCCCAGCATTTT	CASSRPRQPQHF
TRBV6-1	TRBD1	16	TRBJ2-1	-	TGTGCCAGCAGTGTCCGAAGACAGGGCTCCTACAATGAGCAGTTCTTC	CASSVRRQGSYNEQFF
TRBV5-1	-	13	TRBJ2-3	few	TGCGCCAGCGCTCCGGGGCCGGTGGATACGCAGTATTTT	CASAPGPVDTQYF
TRBV27	TRBD2	15	TRBJ2-7	-	TGTGCCAGCAGCTCCCCCGGCGGGAGTGAATACGAGCAGTACTTC	CASSSPGGSEYEQYF
TRBV20-1	-	11	TRBJ2-1	-	TGCAGTGCGAGGAAAGTGAATGAGCAGTTCTTC	CSARKVNEQFF
TRBV6-6	-	13	TRBJ2-7	-	TGTGCCAGCAGTTACGGGGGATCCTACGAGCAGTACTTC	CASSYGGSYEQYF
TRBV5-1	TRBD1	15	TRBJ2-7	few	TGCGCCAGCAGCACCGGGACAGATCCCTCCTACGAGCAGTACTTC	CASSTGTDPSYEQYF
TRBV12-3/TRBV12-4	TRBD1	16	TRBJ2-7	few	TGTGCCAGCAGTGCCCCGGGACAGGGGTGGGGGTCCGAGCAGTACTTC	CASSAPGQGWGSEQYF
TRBV28	-	17	TRBJ2-3	-	TGTGCCAGCAGTTTTAGACGCCTCCGAGAATTGACAGATACGCAGTATTTT	CASSFRRLRELTDTQYF
TRBV19	TRBD2	18	TRBJ2-4	many	TGTGCCAGTGCTGTTAGGACCCTAGCGGGAGCAGCCAAAAACATTCAGTACTTC	CASAVRTLAGAAKNIQYF
TRBV15	-	13	TRBJ1-5	-	TGTGCCACCAGCAGAGACTCGGACAGGCCCCAGCATTTT	CATSRDSDRPQHF
TRBV11-2	-	17	TRBJ2-5	many	TGTGCCAGCAGCTTAATGTGGCGGGGGCGCAGGATGGAGACCCAGTACTTC	CASSLMWRGRRMETQYF
TRBV5-1	-	15	TRBJ1-1	-	TGCGCCAGCAGCTTGGGGGGCTACAGAAACACTGAAGCTTTCTTT	CASSLGGYRNTEAFF
TRBV28	-	15	TRBJ2-1	-	TGTGCCAGCGGAATCCCAGGCTGGGCCTACAATGAGCAGTTCTTC	CASGIPGWAYNEQFF